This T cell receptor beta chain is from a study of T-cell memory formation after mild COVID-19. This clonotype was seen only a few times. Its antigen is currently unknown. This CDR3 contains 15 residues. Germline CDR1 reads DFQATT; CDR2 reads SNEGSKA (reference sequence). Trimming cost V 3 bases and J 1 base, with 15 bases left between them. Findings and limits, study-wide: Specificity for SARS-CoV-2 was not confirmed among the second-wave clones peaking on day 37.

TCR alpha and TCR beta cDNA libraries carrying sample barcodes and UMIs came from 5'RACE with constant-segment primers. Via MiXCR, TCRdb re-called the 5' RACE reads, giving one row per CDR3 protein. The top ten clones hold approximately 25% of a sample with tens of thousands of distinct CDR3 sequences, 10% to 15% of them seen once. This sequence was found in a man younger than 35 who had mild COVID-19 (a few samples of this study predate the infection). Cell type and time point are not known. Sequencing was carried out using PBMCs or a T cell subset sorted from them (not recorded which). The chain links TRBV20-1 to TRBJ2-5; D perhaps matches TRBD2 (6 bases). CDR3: CSARRPGLLQETQYF. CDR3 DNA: TGCAGTGCTAGGAGGCCGGGACTCCTCCAAGAGACCCAGTACTTC.